Shown below are 27 T cell receptor beta chains from a single sample sequenced in a study of technical replicates of blood from a handful of donors. TCRdb's table, derived via immunoSEQ multiplex PCR, lists solely in-frame clones and lacks some. The sample comprises 60,000 to 85,000 clones, approximately 97% of which are singletons, and 0.21% rests with the top ten. The source material was T cells isolated from PBMCs. The receptors were sampled from a human donor in good health.

The chain uses TRBV14 and TRBJ1-4; no definite D call. Germline V gene sequence: CDR1 SGHDN, CDR2 FVKESK. The CDR3 contains 18 residues. The V and J ends lost 4 bases and 4 bases respectively, with 22 bases between them. The CDR3 is CASSRAGFVRAGNEKLFF. CDR3 in DNA: TGTGCCAGCAGCCGGGCCGGCTTTGTGAGGGCTGGTAATGAAAAACTGTTTTTT.

This chain uses TRBV18 with TRBJ2-1; possible D gene TRBD2, 6 bases. Between the trimmed V and J ends, which lost 3 bases and 8 bases, there was a span of 17 bases. CDR3 length equals 15 residues. Germline CDR1 KGHSH, CDR2 LQKENI. CDR3 residues: CASSPPAGRNDEQFF. DNA for the CDR3: TGTGCCAGCTCACCCCCAGCGGGTAGGAATGATGAGCAGTTCTTC.

The chain couples TRBV5-1 to TRBJ1-4; D is possibly TRBD1 (5 bases). The V gene's germline CDR1 is SGHRS and CDR2 YFSETQ. Trimming cost V 3 bases and J 4 bases, with 13 bases left between them. The CDR3 consists of 15 residues. This CDR3 reads CASSSTGGVNEKLFF. The DNA for the CDR3 is TGCGCCAGCAGCTCAACGGGAGGGGTTAATGAAAAACTGTTTTTT.

The rearrangement uses TRBV7-9 and TRBJ2-3, with D tentatively TRBD2 (6 bases). Per germline, CDR1 SEHNR and CDR2 FQNEAQ (reference sequence). Trimming removed 4 bases at V and 3 bases at J, with 23 bases between. There are 18 residues in the CDR3. CDR3 sequence: CASSSPFSPGGETDTQYF. Written as DNA, the CDR3 is TGTGCCAGCAGCTCTCCTTTCTCCCCCGGCGGGGAGACAGATACGCAGTATTTT.

V usage is TRBV5-1 and J usage is TRBJ2-2; possibly TRBD1 for D (7 bases). Per the germline V gene, CDR1 is SGHRS and CDR2 is YFSETQ. With 1 base removed from V and 4 bases from J, the gap between germline ends came to 11 bases. The CDR3 has 15 amino acids. CDR3 coding DNA: TGCGCCAGCAGCTTGCACCAGGGGGGCACCGGGGAGCTGTTTTTT. This encodes CASSLHQGGTGELFF.

This chain uses TRBV15 with TRBJ2-7, with TRBD2 identical over 10 bases. Germline values: CDR1 LNHNV, CDR2 YYDKDF (reference sequence). V lost 5 bases to trimming and J lost 3 bases; unmatched junction nucleotides: 7. This CDR3 spans 15 amino acids. CDR3 DNA sequence: TGTGCCACCAGCCCCCGACTAGCGGGTGGCTACGAGCAGTACTTC. As protein: CATSPRLAGGYEQYF.

The table lists this clone with a count of one. The genes are TRBV2 and TRBJ2-3; 9 nucleotides match TRBD2. V dropped 7 bases and J dropped 2; count of bases not matched to a gene: 10. This CDR3 region has 16 residues. Germline V gives CDR1 SNHLY, CDR2 FYNNEI. CDR3 coding DNA: TGTGCCAGCAAGGCGCGGACTAGCGTTTCCACAGATACGCAGTATTTT. Protein sequence: CASKARTSVSTDTQYF.

The chain carries TRBV27 and TRBJ1-1; D might be TRBD1 (6 bases). V was shortened by 6 bases and J by 3 bases, with 23 bases between the two germline ends. In germline, CDR1 is MNHEY, CDR2 SMNVEV (reference sequence). The CDR3 length is 17 residues. CDR3 sequence: CASSPGWGGLGYTEAFF. The CDR3 nucleotides are TGTGCCAGCAGCCCCGGATGGGGGGGCTTGGGGTACACTGAAGCTTTCTTT.

On this clone itself: An end of the junction differs from the germline gene, which may be a read error. The CDR3 bases are TGTGCCAGCAGCCAAGGGAGGCAGGAGGCCTTGGTTTTT. Its translation: CASSQGRQEALVF. The chain uses TRBV4-2 and TRBJ1-4; D not resolved. Germline CDR1 and CDR2: LGHNA and YNFKEQ. The CDR3 has 13 residues.

The V gene is TRBV29-1, the J gene TRBJ2-7; D ambiguous. V was pared by 3 bases and J by 0 bases, with 9 bases between. This CDR3 region has 13 residues. The germline CDR1 and CDR2 sequences are SQVTM and ANQGSEA. The CDR3 bases are TGCAGCGTTGACTGGGCAGACTCCTACGAGCAGTACTTC. Translation gives CSVDWADSYEQYF.

The chain uses TRBV18 and TRBJ1-5, with 9 positions matching TRBD1. The trim removed 6 bases at V and 3 bases at J, leaving 9 bases unmatched. CDR3 length: 16 residues. Germline V gene lookup returns CDR1 KGHSH and CDR2 LQKENI. The CDR3 loop reads CASSRQGEEYNQPQHF. The CDR3 DNA reads TGTGCCAGCTCGCGACAGGGGGAAGAGTACAATCAGCCCCAGCATTTT.

The V and J genes are TRBV5-1 and TRBJ2-2; D unresolved. This CDR3 is built from 17 residues. V gave up 4 bases and J gave up 4 bases, with 20 bases separating them. Looked up from germline, CDR1 is SGHRS and CDR2 is YFSETQ. CDR3 protein: CASSLQVIRTPTGELFF. Here the CDR3 DNA reads TGCGCCAGCAGCCTGCAGGTTATACGTACCCCCACCGGGGAGCTGTTTTTT.

This chain uses TRBV6-1 with TRBJ2-7, with no clear D. CDR3 length: 10 residues. Germline CDR1 is MNHNS and CDR2 is SASEGT. Deletions cut 5 bases from V and 3 bases from J, with 2 bases between. CDR3 sequence (DNA): TGTGCCAGCAGTCACTACGAGCAGTACTTC. It encodes CASSHYEQYF.

The V call is TRBV7-8, the J call TRBJ1-2, with 7 positions matching TRBD1. The germline CDR1 and CDR2 sequences are SGHVS and FQNEAQ. The CDR3 loop spans 12 amino acids. The junction had 6 bases not matched to a gene; V was cut back by 6 bases and J by 8 bases. The CDR3 nucleotides are TGTGCCAGCAGAGACAGGGAAGGAGGCTACACCTTC. Translating it yields CASRDREGGYTF.

CDR3 DNA: TGTGCCAGCAGCTTACGCAGGGGATCGGGCGATGGCTACACCTTC. Its protein product is CASSLRRGSGDGYTF. The chain is built from TRBV11-3 and TRBJ1-2, with D possibly matching TRBD1 (6 bases). V was pared by 2 bases and J by 6 bases, with 16 bases between. Per the germline V gene, CDR1 is SGHNT and CDR2 is YENEEA. This CDR3 has 15 residues.

This clone is a singleton in its sample. V gene TRBV6-5 combines with J gene TRBJ2-1; 10 bases fit TRBD1. Trimming took 5 bases from V and 10 from J; bases not matched to a gene: 8. The CDR3 is 14 residues long. CDR1 is MNHEY, CDR2 SVGAGI, per germline. The CDR3 sequence is CASSTNDRGQEQFF. The CDR3 DNA reads as TGTGCCAGCAGTACAAACGACAGGGGGCAAGAGCAGTTCTTC.

This clone occurred once. The gene calls are TRBV10-1 and TRBJ2-2; 8 bases are shared with TRBD1. CDR3 length: 14 residues. Trimming cost V 5 bases and J 3 bases; bases outside gene matches: 2. Germline CDR1 is WNHNN and CDR2 is SYGVQD (reference sequence). In DNA, the CDR3 is TGCGCCAGCAGTATGGACAGGGACACCGGGGAGCTGTTTTTT. Its protein product is CASSMDRDTGELFF.

The chain uses TRBV15 and TRBJ2-7; D remains ambiguous. Trimming cost V 0 bases and J 2 bases, with 5 bases left between them. This CDR3 is 13 amino acids long. Germline assignment: CDR1 LNHNV and CDR2 YYDKDF (reference sequence). CDR3 in amino acids: CATSRDSAYEQYF. The DNA of the CDR3 is TGTGCCACCAGCAGAGACAGCGCCTACGAGCAGTACTTC.

This clone was seen a handful of times. This sequence joins TRBV11-2 and TRBJ1-1, with D tentatively TRBD1 (6 bases). Per the germline V gene, CDR1 is SGHAT and CDR2 is FQNNGV. V was trimmed by 5 bases and J by 5 bases, leaving 15 bases between them. The CDR3 has 14 amino acids. The DNA of the CDR3 is TGTGCCAGCAGCATACAGGGTGTGTGGACTGAAGCTTTCTTT. This translates into CASSIQGVWTEAFF.

V usage is TRBV10-3 and J usage is TRBJ2-7; D might be TRBD1 (6 bases). Per the germline V gene, CDR1 is ENHRY and CDR2 is SYGVKD. The V end was cut by 3 bases, the J end by 2 bases, with 14 bases between. The CDR3 totals 15 residues. CDR3 DNA: TGTGCCATCAGTGACCGTTCAGGGGTAACCTACGAGCAGTACTTC. Translated: CAISDRSGVTYEQYF.

This sequence joins TRBV11-2 and TRBJ2-7; 8 nucleotides line up with TRBD2. V trimming: 5 bases; J trimming: 2 bases; junction bases outside the gene matches: 8. Per germline, CDR1 SGHAT and CDR2 FQNNGV. The CDR3 contains 15 residues. For the CDR3, the DNA is TGTGCCAGCAGCACCCGGGAGGGCCGAACCTACGAGCAGTACTTC. As protein: CASSTREGRTYEQYF.

With regard to this clone: An end of the junction differs from the germline gene, which may be a read error. The J gene is TRBJ1-5, the V gene TRBV5-8; TRBD1 aligns across 9 bases. The V gene's germline CDR1 is SGHTS and CDR2 YDEGEE. This CDR3 is built from 15 residues. This CDR3 reads CASTLTGTGFQPQHF. The CDR3, as DNA: TGTGCCAGCACCTTGACCGGGACAGGGTTTCAGCCCCAGCATTTT.

This clone appeared a single time. The chain carries TRBV7-6 and TRBJ2-7, with 7 bases lining up with TRBD2. This CDR3 comprises 15 residues. Trimming took 4 bases from V and 4 from J; bases not matched to a gene: 10. Germline CDR1 SGHVS, CDR2 FNYEAQ. This CDR3 is CASSSRLAGLYEQYF. DNA of the CDR3: TGTGCCAGCAGCTCCCGACTGGCGGGACTATACGAGCAGTACTTC. Looking up the rest from reference TRBV7-6 and TRBJ2-7 gives the full variable domain: GAGVSQSPRYKVTKRGQDVALRCDPISGHVSLYWYRQALGQGPEFLTYFNYEAQQDKSGLPNDRFSAERPEGSISTLTIQRTEQRDSAMYRCASSSRLAGLYEQYFGPGTRLTVT.

This clone was found once. The V call is TRBV19, the J call TRBJ1-2, with TRBD1 identical over 7 bases. CDR3 length equals 15 residues. Germline lookup yields CDR1 LNHDA and CDR2 SQIVND (reference sequence). Trimming took 5 bases from V and 4 from J; bases not matched to a gene: 10. CDR3 sequence: CASSPGQPLFYGYTF. For the CDR3, the DNA is TGTGCCAGTAGTCCGGGACAGCCACTTTTCTATGGCTACACCTTC. The variable domain in full, with the rest retrieved from reference TRBV19 and TRBJ1-2, is DGGITQSPKYLFRKEGQNVTLSCEQNLNHDAMYWYRQDPGQGLRLIYYSQIVNDFQKGDIAEGYSVSREKKESFPLTVTSAQKNPTAFYLCASSPGQPLFYGYTFGSGTRLTVV.

The rearrangement links TRBV4-1 to TRBJ2-7; 9 bases are shared with TRBD1. The CDR3 loop spans 15 amino acids. J lost 3 bases, V lost 3 bases, and 6 bases had no gene match. Germline V gives CDR1 MGHRA, CDR2 YSYEKL. The CDR3, as DNA: TGCGCCAGCAGCCAGGGACGGACAGGGGTCTACGAGCAGTACTTC. Its translation: CASSQGRTGVYEQYF.

This chain uses TRBV30 with TRBJ1-4; D not resolved. CDR1 and CDR2 from the germline V gene are GTSNPN and SVGIG (reference sequence). The CDR3 spans 18 residues. The ends were cut back, 0 bases at V and 3 bases at J, with 20 bases in the middle. This CDR3 reads CAWSVPFQHPPANEKLFF. The CDR3 DNA sequence: TGTGCCTGGAGTGTACCCTTTCAACATCCCCCAGCTAATGAAAAACTGTTTTTT.

The V gene is TRBV5-1, the J gene TRBJ1-6, with D possibly being TRBD1 (5 bases). Germline V CDR1 and CDR2: SGHRS, YFSETQ. V was clipped by 7 bases and J by 2 bases, with 10 bases between them. This CDR3 has 14 amino acids. The chain's CDR3 is CASRREAYNSPLHF. The CDR3 nucleotides read TGCGCCAGCCGCAGGGAGGCCTATAATTCACCCCTCCACTTT.